This T cell receptor beta chain derives from a study of CD8 T cells in Susac syndrome. Study-level findings and limits: The study recognized that the number of individuals in its TCR sequencing and HLA analysis was relatively small.

In blood CD8+ and CD4+ T cells, TCR beta underwent sequencing. The controls, all healthy donors, were matched for age and sex. The V end was cut by 3 bases, the J end by 0 bases, with 13 bases between. The CDR3 sequence is 16 residues long. Germline V gene sequence: CDR1 SGHNT, CDR2 YYREEE (reference sequence). Note on this clonotype: Its target is unknown.

After extraction with the RNeasy kit, about 0.45 to 1 ug of the RNA was reverse transcribed using random hexamers. immunoSEQ multiplex PCR amplified TCR beta CDR3 across 54 Vbeta, 13 Jbeta. Each CDR3 protein is one row after TCRdb ran MiXCR on the immunoSEQ multiplex PCR reads. The sample has 100,000 to 150,000 distinct CDR3 sequences; approximately 96% are singletons. Sequenced material: CD4+ T cells from PBMCs. This rearrangement joins TRBV5-4 to TRBJ2-4, with unresolved D. The clonotype originates from a human donor in good health. The DNA of the CDR3 is TGTGCCAGCAGCTCACCTTCCGAACTAGCCAAAAACATTCAGTACTTC. Protein product: CASSSPSELAKNIQYF.